Below are 20 T cell receptor beta chains sequenced from a single sample in a study of chemoradiotherapy in HPV16-positive cancers. The assay was immunoSEQ multiplex PCR, and TCRdb's table has in-frame clones only and misses some. The table shows approximately 8,800 clones, with 65% to 75% occurring only once. The sequences come from tumor tissue, collected from a patient who underwent chemoradiotherapy. These receptors were collected from a human donor with HPV-associated anogenital cancer.

The rearrangement joins TRBV6-5 to TRBJ1-2; no firm D call. This CDR3 region has 15 residues. With 6 bases removed from V and 4 bases from J, the gap between germline ends came to 18 bases. Germline values: CDR1 MNHEY, CDR2 SVGAGI. Written as DNA, the CDR3 is TGTGCCAGCAGGCCCACCCGGACTCGTAGCTATGGCTACACCTTC. Translated, it gives CASRPTRTRSYGYTF.

This chain uses TRBV29-1 with TRBJ1-5, with 7 bases aligning to TRBD1. Germline values: CDR1 SQVTM, CDR2 ANQGSEA. CDR3 length equals 13 residues. Trimming removed 3 bases from V and 7 bases from J; junction bases left unmatched: 6. As DNA, the CDR3 is TGCAGCGTTGAGCAGGGGGTCGGACAGCCCCAGCATTTT. Translating it yields CSVEQGVGQPQHF.

The genes are TRBV7-3 and TRBJ1-1; no definite D call. In germline, CDR1 is SGHTA, CDR2 FQGTGA. The CDR3 contains 14 residues. The V end was cut by 3 bases, the J end by 4 bases, with 12 bases between. The CDR3 reads CASSFDPLATEAFF. DNA of the CDR3: TGTGCCAGCAGCTTTGACCCCCTGGCCACTGAAGCTTTCTTT.

In its sample, this clone was seen a few times. CDR3 amino acids: CASSLATEQFF. CDR3 in DNA: TGTGCCAGCAGTCTAGCGACTGAGCAGTTCTTC. The chain carries TRBV2 and TRBJ2-1; D possibly corresponds to TRBD2 (6 bases). The CDR3 contains 11 residues. V lost 5 bases to trimming and J lost 9 bases, with 8 bases between them. The germline V gene has CDR1 SNHLY and CDR2 FYNNEI.

In its sample, this clone is large. The chain combines TRBV27 with TRBJ1-4; D remains ambiguous. V was cut by 6 bases and J by 0 bases, with 8 bases left in between. The CDR3 extends over 14 amino acids. The germline V gene has CDR1 MNHEY and CDR2 SMNVEV (reference sequence). CDR3 sequence (DNA): TGTGCCAGCAGCAGTTATGCAACTAATGAAAAACTGTTTTTT. This gives the protein CASSSYATNEKLFF.

The J gene is TRBJ2-7, the V gene TRBV6-1; 8 bases align to TRBD1. Unmatched junction bases numbered 3, after V lost 5 bases and J lost 3 bases. Germline-derived CDR1 and CDR2 are MNHNS and SASEGT. The CDR3 extends over 13 amino acids. The CDR3 loop is CASSFDRGYEQYF. In DNA form, the CDR3 reads TGTGCCAGCAGTTTCGACAGGGGCTACGAGCAGTACTTC.

CDR3 amino acids: CASSSPTEVDTEAFF. The CDR3 nucleotides read TGTGCCAGCAGCTCGCCGACAGAGGTGGACACTGAAGCTTTCTTT. The chain employs TRBV6-5 and TRBJ1-1; tentatively, D is TRBD1 (5 bases). V lost 6 bases and J lost 3, with 17 bases in between. CDR3 length: 15 residues. Per the germline V gene, CDR1 is MNHEY and CDR2 is SVGAGI.

The chain is built from TRBV11-1 and TRBJ1-1; D is possibly TRBD1 (5 bases). The CDR3 has 15 residues. Germline assignment: CDR1 SGHAT and CDR2 FQDESV (reference sequence). V lost 4 bases and J lost 5, with 17 bases in between. Here the CDR3 reads CASSSGRVRRTEAFF. As DNA, the CDR3 is TGTGCCAGCAGCTCGGGACGGGTACGGAGAACTGAAGCTTTCTTT. Combining the CDR3 with reference TRBV11-1 and TRBJ1-1 gives the whole variable domain EAEVAQSPRYKITEKSQAVAFWCDPISGHATLYWYRQILGQGPELLVQFQDESVVDDSQLPKDRFSAERLKGVDSTLKIQPAELGDSAMYLCASSSGRVRRTEAFFGQGTRLTVV.

The CDR3: CASRRQVSSYEQYF. DNA for the CDR3: TGTGCCAGCAGGAGACAGGTTTCCTCCTACGAGCAGTACTTC. The rearrangement uses TRBV27 and TRBJ2-7; TRBD1 might be the D (6 bases). The CDR3 has 14 residues. The V gene's germline CDR1 is MNHEY and CDR2 SMNVEV (reference sequence). The ends were cut back, 6 bases at V and 0 bases at J, with 12 bases in the middle.

This sequence joins TRBV19 and TRBJ1-2; tentatively, D is TRBD1 (6 bases). Trimming took off 9 bases at V and 7 bases at J, with 18 bases between the two ends. This CDR3 comprises 13 residues. Per germline, CDR1 LNHDA and CDR2 SQIVND (reference sequence). The CDR3 loop is CASALGGAGGYTF. The CDR3 region has the DNA TGTGCCAGCGCACTGGGGGGGGCCGGTGGCTACACCTTC.

In DNA, the CDR3 is TGTGCCACCAGCAGGGAGTCGGGGTCTGGCGAGCAGTACTTC. The encoded protein is CATSRESGSGEQYF. V is TRBV15 and J is TRBJ2-7; tentative D call: TRBD2 (5 bases). This CDR3 region has 14 residues. Per the germline V gene, CDR1 is LNHNV and CDR2 is YYDKDF (reference sequence). V gave up 3 bases and J gave up 6 bases, with 15 bases separating them.

This clone has just a few counts. The chain combines TRBV5-4 with TRBJ1-1; TRBD1 is a possible D gene (5 bases). The germline V gene encodes CDR1 SGHNT and CDR2 YYREEE (reference sequence). The ends were cut back, 4 bases at V and 1 base at J, with 11 bases in the middle. CDR3 size: 14 residues. The CDR3 coding sequence is TGTGCCAGCAGCCTGACAGACCAGAACACTGAAGCTTTCTTT. This sequence encodes CASSLTDQNTEAFF.

The chain has TRBV9 and TRBJ2-5; perhaps TRBD1 as D (6 bases). The CDR3 is 15 residues long. Per the germline V gene, CDR1 is SGDLS and CDR2 is YYNGEE. Trimming pared 0 bases from V and 2 bases from J, leaving 11 bases between. CDR3 sequence: CASSVDGTLQETQYF. The CDR3 DNA follows: TGTGCCAGCAGCGTAGATGGGACATTACAAGAGACCCAGTACTTC.

This clone occurred once. V and J are TRBV6-5 and TRBJ2-7; 14 bases align to TRBD2. This CDR3 comprises 15 residues. The V segment lost 2 bases and the J segment 6 bases; nucleotides outside the gene matches: 3. Germline lookup yields CDR1 MNHEY and CDR2 SVGAGI. The CDR3 bases are TGTGCCAGCAGTTACGGGACTAGCGGGAGTCTCGAGCAGTACTTC. The encoded protein is CASSYGTSGSLEQYF.

The chain uses TRBV5-6 and TRBJ1-5; D might be TRBD1 (5 bases). Trimming removed 0 bases from V and 3 bases from J, with 10 bases in between. CDR1 is SGHDT and CDR2 is YYEEEE in the germline V gene. The CDR3 contains 15 residues. The CDR3 DNA sequence: TGTGCCAGCAGCTTGGGCGGGGGGGACAATCAGCCCCAGCATTTT. Its translation: CASSLGGGDNQPQHF.

The rearrangement links TRBV29-1 to TRBJ1-2, with TRBD1 matching over 8 bases. CDR1 is SQVTM, CDR2 ANQGSEA, per germline. The CDR3 spans 16 residues. The ends lost 5 bases at V and 2 bases at J; junction bases unmatched: 13. This chain's CDR3 is CSVYGTGDISNYGYTF. CDR3 DNA sequence: TGCAGCGTTTACGGGACAGGCGATATATCCAACTATGGCTACACCTTC. Together with reference TRBV29-1 and TRBJ1-2, the CDR3 gives the full variable domain: SAVISQKPSRDICQRGTSLTIQCQVDSQVTMMFWYRQQPGQSLTLIATANQGSEATYESGFVIDKFPISRPNLTFSTLTVSNMSPEDSSIYLCSVYGTGDISNYGYTFGSGTRLTVV.

The genes are TRBV28 and TRBJ1-5, with 7 bases matching TRBD1. The CDR3 covers 15 residues. Trimming at V came to 5 bases and at J to 2 bases, leaving 6 bases not matched to a gene. Germline V gene lookup returns CDR1 MDHEN and CDR2 SYDVKM. This CDR3 reads CASSPRQGGNQPQHF. DNA for the CDR3: TGTGCCAGCAGTCCCAGACAGGGTGGCAATCAGCCCCAGCATTTT.

V usage is TRBV11-1 and J usage is TRBJ2-7, with TRBD1 as a possible D gene (5 bases). V was shortened by 4 bases and J by 4 bases, with 23 bases between the two germline ends. The CDR3 runs to 17 residues. The germline gives CDR1 SGHAT, CDR2 FQDESV (reference sequence). The CDR3 coding sequence is TGTGCCAGCAGCTCGATAGGACACGGGTCGGTGGATTACGAGCAGTACTTC. It yields the protein CASSSIGHGSVDYEQYF.

V is TRBV2 and J is TRBJ2-3; D ambiguous. V was cut by 1 base and J by 4 bases, with 9 bases left in between. This CDR3 contains 14 residues. Germline V gene sequence: CDR1 SNHLY, CDR2 FYNNEI. CDR3 in amino acids: CASSEEDASDTQYF. DNA for the CDR3: TGTGCCAGCAGTGAAGAGGACGCCTCAGATACGCAGTATTTT.

This clone was found a few times. Here the CDR3 DNA reads TGTGCCAGCAGCAATTCCCCTCGGGGGGGGAACACTGAAGCTTTCTTT. Its protein product is CASSNSPRGGNTEAFF. The chain is built from TRBV21-1 and TRBJ1-1. TRBV21-1 represents a pseudogene. There are 16 residues in the CDR3.